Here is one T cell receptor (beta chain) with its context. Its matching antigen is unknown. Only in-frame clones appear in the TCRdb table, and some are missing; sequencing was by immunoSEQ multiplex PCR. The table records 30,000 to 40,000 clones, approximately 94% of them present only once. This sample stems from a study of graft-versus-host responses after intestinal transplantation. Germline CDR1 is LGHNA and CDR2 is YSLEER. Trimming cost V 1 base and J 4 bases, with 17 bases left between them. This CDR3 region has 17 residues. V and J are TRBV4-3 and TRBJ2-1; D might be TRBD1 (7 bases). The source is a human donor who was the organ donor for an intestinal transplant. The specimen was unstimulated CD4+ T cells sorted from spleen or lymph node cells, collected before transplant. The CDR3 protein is CASSQVSQGGHYNEQFF. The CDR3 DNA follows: TGCGCCAGCAGCCAAGTTTCCCAGGGGGGCCATTACAATGAGCAGTTCTTC.